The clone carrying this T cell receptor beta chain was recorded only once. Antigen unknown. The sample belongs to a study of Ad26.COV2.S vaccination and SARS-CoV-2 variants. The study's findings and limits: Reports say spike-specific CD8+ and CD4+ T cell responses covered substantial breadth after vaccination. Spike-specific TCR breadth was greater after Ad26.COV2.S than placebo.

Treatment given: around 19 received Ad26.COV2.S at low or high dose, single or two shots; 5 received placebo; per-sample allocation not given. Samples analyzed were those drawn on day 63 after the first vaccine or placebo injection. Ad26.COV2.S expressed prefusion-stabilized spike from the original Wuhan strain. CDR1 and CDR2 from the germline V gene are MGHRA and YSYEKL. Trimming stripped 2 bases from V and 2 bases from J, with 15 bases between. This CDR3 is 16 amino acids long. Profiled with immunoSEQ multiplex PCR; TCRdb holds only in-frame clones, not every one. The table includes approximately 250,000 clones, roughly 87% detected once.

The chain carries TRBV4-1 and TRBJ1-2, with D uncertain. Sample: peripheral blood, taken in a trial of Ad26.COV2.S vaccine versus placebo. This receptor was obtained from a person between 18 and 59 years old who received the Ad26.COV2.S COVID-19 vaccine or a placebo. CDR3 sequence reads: CASSQPREGRNYGYTF. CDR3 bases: TGCGCCAGCAGCCAACCCCGGGAAGGGCGAAACTATGGCTACACCTTC.